The 30 T cell receptor beta chains below come from one sample, sequenced in a study of cytomegalovirus exposure and HLA in healthy donors (dated by TCRdb to about 2017). Receptors were amplified or captured by the immunoSEQ multiplex PCR assay. For the multiplex PCR, a mixture combining 60 forward primers for TCR Vbeta segments and 13 reverse primers for TCR Jbeta segments was used. What TCRdb holds here is the immuneACCESS table cut down to in-frame rearrangements. Part of the clones is not present; checked against another copy, under half of the missing clones reflect an unresolved V gene, and the others are unexplained. The sample records about 160,000 clones, about four fifths of which are singletons. The top ten constitute roughly an eighth of the sample. Sequencing was performed on PBMCs. These receptors all come from a woman in her fifties or sixties in good health and CMV-seronegative.

V usage is TRBV4-3 and J usage is TRBJ1-3; D perhaps matches TRBD1 (5 bases). Germline V CDR1 and CDR2: LGHNA, YSLEER. V was trimmed by 1 base and J by 2 bases, leaving 9 bases between them. CDR3 length: 15 residues. CDR3 amino acids: CASSQGGNTGNTIYF. CDR3 in DNA: TGCGCCAGCAGCCAAGGGGGCAATACTGGAAACACCATATATTTT.

The chain recombines TRBV5-6 with TRBJ1-1; TRBD1 aligns across 9 bases. The V gene end was trimmed by 5 bases and the J gene end by 7 bases; junction bases not matched to a gene: 9. The CDR3 consists of 14 residues. Germline assignment: CDR1 SGHDT and CDR2 YYEEEE. The CDR3 reads CASRPGTGRDEAFF. The CDR3 coding sequence is TGTGCCAGCAGGCCGGGGACAGGGCGTGATGAAGCTTTCTTT.

V is TRBV10-1 and J is TRBJ2-2, with D uncertain. The CDR3 is 12 amino acids. The V gene lost 8 bases and the J gene lost 4 bases, with 8 bases spanning the gap. The V gene's germline CDR1 is WNHNN and CDR2 SYGVQD (reference sequence). CDR3 nucleotides: TGCGCCAGCTCCTCTCGCACCGGGGAGCTGTTTTTT. Protein: CASSSRTGELFF.

This chain connects TRBV27 to TRBJ2-7, with 9 bases that match TRBD2. The CDR3 spans 15 residues. From germline, CDR1 is MNHEY and CDR2 SMNVEV (reference sequence). The junction had 15 bases not matched to a gene; V was cut back by 8 bases and J by 7 bases. The CDR3 loop reads CASPPQGGGRGEQYF. The CDR3 DNA follows: TGTGCCAGCCCCCCGCAAGGCGGCGGGAGGGGGGAGCAGTACTTC.

In this sample, this clone turned up a few times. The chain joins TRBV11-2 to TRBJ2-5; perhaps TRBD1 as D (6 bases). Per the germline V gene, CDR1 is SGHAT and CDR2 is FQNNGV. V was clipped by 0 bases and J by 5 bases, with 10 bases between them. This CDR3 has 14 amino acids. The CDR3 coding sequence is TGTGCCAGCAGCTTAGATGGGGGCCGGGAGACCCAGTACTTC. As protein: CASSLDGGRETQYF.

The rearrangement links TRBV7-3 to TRBJ2-3, with D possibly being TRBD2 (5 bases). Deletions cut 5 bases from V and 9 bases from J, with 15 bases between. From germline, CDR1 is SGHTA and CDR2 FQGTGA. This CDR3 is 13 amino acids long. This chain's CDR3 is CASSQDSLTTQYF. The CDR3 DNA reads TGTGCCAGCAGCCAGGACTCCCTGACCACGCAGTATTTT.

This chain connects TRBV27 to TRBJ2-7; 9 bases match TRBD1. Germline V lookup: CDR1 MNHEY, CDR2 SMNVEV (reference sequence). The CDR3 extends over 16 amino acids. V shed 7 bases and J 0 bases; nucleotides not matched to a gene: 10. For the CDR3, the DNA is TGTGCCAGCAAGCCGGGACAGGGAGTATACTCCTACGAGCAGTACTTC. This encodes CASKPGQGVYSYEQYF.

In regard to this clone: The junction and the germline gene differ at one end; a read error may be behind it. The chain recombines TRBV9 with TRBJ2-2; a possible D gene is TRBD1 (6 bases). Germline CDR1 is SGDLS and CDR2 is YYNGEE. The CDR3 totals 16 residues. This chain's CDR3 is CASNPGDTWKTGELLF. In nucleotides, the CDR3 is TGTGCCAGCAACCCCGGGGACACATGGAAGACCGGGGAGCTGCTTTTT. Variable domain in full (rest from reference TRBV9 and TRBJ2-2): DSGVTQTPKHLITATGQRVTLRCSPRSGDLSVYWYQQSLDQGLQFLIQYYNGEERAKGNILERFSAQQFPDLHSELNLSSLELGDSALYFCASNPGDTWKTGELLFGEGSRLTVL.

The chain links TRBV7-9 to TRBJ2-7; perhaps TRBD2 as D (5 bases). The CDR3 is 14 residues long. Germline V CDR1 and CDR2: SEHNR, FQNEAQ (reference sequence). V was pared by 2 bases and J by 5 bases, with 13 bases between. In nucleotides, the CDR3 is TGTGCCAGCAGCTTAACGTTCGGTAGCGACGAGCAGTACTTC. It codes for CASSLTFGSDEQYF. The full variable domain, completed using reference TRBV7-9 and TRBJ2-7, is DTGVSQNPRHKITKRGQNVTFRCDPISEHNRLYWYRQTLGQGPEFLTYFQNEAQLEKSRLLSDRFSAERPKGSFSTLEIQRTEQGDSAMYLCASSLTFGSDEQYFGPGTRLTVT.

This sequence joins TRBV10-1 and TRBJ2-1, with 7 bases matching TRBD2. Trimming at V came to 3 bases and at J to 4 bases, leaving 12 bases not matched to a gene. Germline V gives CDR1 WNHNN, CDR2 SYGVQD (reference sequence). CDR3 size: 17 residues. The DNA for the CDR3 is TGCGCCAGCAGTGATAGCCCGGCTAGCGGAGCTTACAATGAGCAGTTCTTC. Protein sequence: CASSDSPASGAYNEQFF.

This chain connects TRBV5-6 to TRBJ1-5; the D gene is possibly TRBD1 (5 bases). The CDR3 consists of 14 residues. V dropped 6 bases and J dropped 10 bases, with 20 bases sitting between them. Germline V gene lookup returns CDR1 SGHDT and CDR2 YYEEEE. This CDR3 reads CASNLGAKSGPQHF. The CDR3 coding sequence is TGTGCCAGCAACCTTGGGGCCAAGTCAGGCCCCCAGCATTTT.

This chain connects TRBV11-2 to TRBJ1-4; D may be TRBD1 (5 bases). The CDR3 totals 14 residues. V was pared by 3 bases and J by 2 bases, with 7 bases between. The germline V gene has CDR1 SGHAT and CDR2 FQNNGV. Here the CDR3 DNA reads TGTGCCAGCAGCTTCCCAGGGACTAATGAAAAACTGTTTTTT. Protein product: CASSFPGTNEKLFF.

V is TRBV19 and J is TRBJ1-1; D is unresolved. Germline V CDR1 and CDR2: LNHDA, SQIVND (reference sequence). With 0 bases removed from V and 0 bases from J, the gap between germline ends came to 8 bases. The CDR3 totals 15 residues. Here the CDR3 DNA reads TGTGCCAGTAGTATAGAACACAGCATGAACACTGAAGCTTTCTTT. Its protein product is CASSIEHSMNTEAFF.

In this sample, this clone turned up once. The V gene is TRBV19, the J gene TRBJ2-5; perhaps TRBD1 as D (6 bases). The last part of the DNA fits TRBJ2-7 better; the J call may be wrong. CDR1 and CDR2 from the germline V gene are LNHDA and SQIVND (reference sequence). The length of the CDR3 is 17 residues. CDR3 sequence: CASTYPLMGDTSYEQYF. As DNA, the CDR3 is TGTGCCAGTACTTACCCCTTAATGGGGGACACTTCCTACGAGCAGTACTTC.

The chain couples TRBV5-4 to TRBJ1-2; possibly TRBD1 for D (5 bases). The V end lost 0 bases, the J end lost 5 bases, and 14 bases lay between the germline ends. CDR1 and CDR2 (germline): SGHNT, YYREEE (reference sequence). The CDR3 length is 15 residues. The CDR3 nucleotides read TGTGCCAGCAGCTTGGCCAAGGAGGGACGTTATGGCTACACCTTC. Translated: CASSLAKEGRYGYTF.

The chain recombines TRBV5-1 with TRBJ2-3, with D possibly matching TRBD2 (6 bases). This CDR3 has 15 amino acids. Germline V gene data show CDR1 as SGHRS and CDR2 as YFSETQ. Trimming took 5 bases from V and 3 from J, leaving 16 bases between them. DNA for the CDR3: TGCGCCAGCAGGAGGAGGGGTTTGGTTACAGATACGCAGTATTTT. Amino acid sequence: CASRRRGLVTDTQYF.

This chain connects TRBV11-2 to TRBJ2-5, with TRBD2 identical over 8 bases. The J call may be wrong; the DNA end is better matched by TRBJ2-7. The length of the CDR3 is 16 residues. CDR1 and CDR2 from the germline V gene are SGHAT and FQNNGV. CDR3 DNA sequence: TGTGCCAGCAGCTGGACTATAGCGGGGCCCTCCTACGAGCAGTACTTC. It encodes CASSWTIAGPSYEQYF.

The DNA of the CDR3 is TGTGCCACCGGACTAGCGGCAGAGACCCAGTACTTC. This sequence encodes CATGLAAETQYF. V gene TRBV19 combines with J gene TRBJ2-5, with 10 bases matching TRBD2. V shed 10 bases, J shed 4 bases, and the junction held 3 bases outside the gene matches. CDR3 size: 12 residues. CDR1 and CDR2 (germline): LNHDA, SQIVND (reference sequence).

The genes are TRBV28 and TRBJ1-4; 11 bases map to TRBD1. V gave up 5 bases and J gave up 5 bases; unmatched junction bases: 1. The germline V gene encodes CDR1 MDHEN and CDR2 SYDVKM. The CDR3 consists of 14 residues. CDR3 sequence reads: CASSRDRGNEKLFF. CDR3 DNA: TGTGCCAGCAGTAGGGACAGGGGGAATGAAAAACTGTTTTTT.

The chain is built from TRBV6-1 and TRBJ1-5; a possible D gene is TRBD1 (5 bases). Trimming shortened V by 8 bases and J by 0 bases, and 14 bases separated the two germline ends. Germline assignment: CDR1 MNHNS and CDR2 SASEGT. The CDR3 sequence is 15 residues long. CDR3 residues: CASGYGAASNQPQHF. In DNA, the CDR3 is TGTGCCAGCGGATATGGGGCCGCTAGCAATCAGCCCCAGCATTTT.

V gene TRBV28 combines with J gene TRBJ1-2; no clear D gene. This CDR3 comprises 15 residues. V gave up 7 bases and J gave up 0 bases, with 15 bases separating them. Germline-derived CDR1 and CDR2 are MDHEN and SYDVKM. CDR3 region: CASTAGVLANYGYTF. The CDR3 DNA is TGTGCCAGCACGGCAGGAGTACTAGCTAACTATGGCTACACCTTC.

The rearrangement uses TRBV19 and TRBJ1-5; 8 positions match TRBD1. CDR3 length: 14 residues. Losses at the gene ends were 9 bases for V and 7 bases for J; bases not matched to a gene: 11. The germline V gene encodes CDR1 LNHDA and CDR2 SQIVND (reference sequence). Here the CDR3 reads CASNLQGDGQPQHF. As DNA, the CDR3 is TGTGCCAGCAACTTACAGGGGGACGGCCAGCCCCAGCATTTT.

In its sample, this clone was seen once. This chain links TRBV7-9 with TRBJ1-3, with D unclear. Germline CDR1 SEHNR, CDR2 FQNEAQ (reference sequence). V lost 3 bases and J lost 0, with 9 bases in between. The CDR3 contains 15 residues. CDR3 protein: CASSFPSSSGNTIYF. The CDR3 DNA reads as TGTGCCAGCAGCTTTCCGTCGAGCTCTGGAAACACCATATATTTT.

This clone was counted once. The V call is TRBV2, the J call TRBJ2-7; D might be TRBD2 (5 bases). The V and J ends lost 2 bases and 9 bases respectively, with 11 bases between them. CDR1 SNHLY and CDR2 FYNNEI come from the germline V gene. This CDR3 contains 12 residues. CDR3 residues: CASSELDCGQYF. The CDR3 region has the DNA TGTGCCAGCAGTGAACTGGACTGCGGGCAGTACTTC. Combining the CDR3 with reference TRBV2 and TRBJ2-7 gives the whole variable domain EPEVTQTPSHQVTQMGQEVILRCVPISNHLYFYWYRQILGQKVEFLVSFYNNEISEKSEIFDDQFSVERPDGSNFTLKIRSTKLEDSAMYFCASSELDCGQYFGPGTRLTVT.

The chain couples TRBV20-1 to TRBJ1-2; D ambiguous. The CDR3 extends over 8 amino acids. The ends were cut back, 2 bases at V and 12 bases at J, with 4 bases in the middle. Germline V gives CDR1 DFQATT, CDR2 SNEGSKA (reference sequence). CDR3 nucleotide sequence: TGCAGTGCTAGATCCGACACCTTC. It is translated as CSARSDTF.

The rearrangement links TRBV2 to TRBJ1-6, with D possibly being TRBD1 (6 bases). CDR1 is SNHLY and CDR2 is FYNNEI in the germline V gene. CDR3 size: 17 residues. V lost 1 base, J lost 5 bases, and 15 bases lay in between. CDR3 sequence reads: CASSEGARQGNNSPLHF. The CDR3 nucleotides read TGTGCCAGCAGTGAAGGGGCGAGGCAGGGGAATAATTCACCCCTCCACTTT.

This clone has a handful of counts. The V gene is TRBV29-1, the J gene TRBJ1-4, with D hard to call. Germline V CDR1 and CDR2: SQVTM, ANQGSEA. This CDR3 region has 11 residues. V shed 2 bases and J shed 5 bases, with 3 bases lying between them. The CDR3 protein is CSVEQNEKLFF. As DNA, the CDR3 is TGCAGCGTTGAACAGAATGAAAAACTGTTTTTT. Full variable domain (outside the CDR3, taken from reference TRBV29-1 and TRBJ1-4): SAVISQKPSRDICQRGTSLTIQCQVDSQVTMMFWYRQQPGQSLTLIATANQGSEATYESGFVIDKFPISRPNLTFSTLTVSNMSPEDSSIYLCSVEQNEKLFFGSGTQLSVL.

The chain is built from TRBV28 and TRBJ2-7, with D possibly matching TRBD1 (6 bases). The V gene lost 4 bases and the J gene lost 0 bases, with 10 bases spanning the gap. CDR1 and CDR2 (germline): MDHEN, SYDVKM. The CDR3 consists of 14 residues. The CDR3 region has the DNA TGTGCCAGCAGTTCCGGACAGTTCTCCTACGAGCAGTACTTC. Its protein product is CASSSGQFSYEQYF.

The chain is built from TRBV29-1 and TRBJ2-1; 7 bases line up with TRBD2. Trimming removed 7 bases from V and 1 base from J; junction bases left unmatched: 4. CDR3 size: 13 residues. The germline V gene has CDR1 SQVTM and CDR2 ANQGSEA. The CDR3 DNA reads as TGCAGCGCCTGGGGGGGGTCCTACAATGAGCAGTTCTTC. Protein product: CSAWGGSYNEQFF.

This chain joins TRBV5-6 and TRBJ1-1, with 12 bases lining up with TRBD1. The CDR3 extends over 18 amino acids. J gave up 1 base and V 4 bases, and 11 bases lay outside the gene matches. Germline V gives CDR1 SGHDT, CDR2 YYEEEE. As DNA, the CDR3 is TGTGCCAGCAGCCCATATATGGGACAGGGGGCGGAGAACACTGAAGCTTTCTTT. This sequence encodes CASSPYMGQGAENTEAFF.